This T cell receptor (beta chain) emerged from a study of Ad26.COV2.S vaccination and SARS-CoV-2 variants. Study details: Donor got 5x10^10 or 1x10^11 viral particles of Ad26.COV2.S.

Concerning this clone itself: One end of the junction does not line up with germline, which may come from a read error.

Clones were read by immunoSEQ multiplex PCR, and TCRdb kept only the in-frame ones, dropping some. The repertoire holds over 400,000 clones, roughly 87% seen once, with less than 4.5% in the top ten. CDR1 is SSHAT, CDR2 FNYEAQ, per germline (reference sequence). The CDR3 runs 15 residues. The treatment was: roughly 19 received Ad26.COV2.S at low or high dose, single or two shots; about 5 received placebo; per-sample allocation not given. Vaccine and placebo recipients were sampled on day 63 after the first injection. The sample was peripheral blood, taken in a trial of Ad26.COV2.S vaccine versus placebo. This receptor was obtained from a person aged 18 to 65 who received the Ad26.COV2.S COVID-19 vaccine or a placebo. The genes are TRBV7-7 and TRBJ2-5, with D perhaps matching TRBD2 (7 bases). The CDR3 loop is CASSLVSGGRETQYF. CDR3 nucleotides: TGTGCTAGCAGCTTAGTATCGGGGGGCAGGGAGACCCAGTACTTC.